The 21 T cell receptor beta chains given below trace back to one sample, sequenced in a study of blood T cell repertoires in COVID-19. Repertoires were generated with immunoSEQ multiplex PCR, while TCRdb's copy carries only in-frame clones and drops some. Of 200,000 to 250,000 clones listed, around 89% were seen once; the top ten hold around 2.7%. The sequenced sample consisted of PBMCs or T cells enriched from blood (not recorded which). Receptors were obtained from a woman in her 30s who had recovered from COVID-19.

The chain carries TRBV7-8 and TRBJ1-4; D perhaps matches TRBD1 (6 bases). This CDR3 region has 15 residues. Germline CDR1 and CDR2: SGHVS and FQNEAQ. V was clipped by 4 bases and J by 10 bases, with 19 bases between them. This CDR3 is CASSSTGRDRGKLFF. The CDR3 DNA reads as TGTGCCAGCAGCTCGACAGGTCGTGATCGTGGAAAACTGTTTTTT. Looking up the rest from reference TRBV7-8 and TRBJ1-4 gives the full variable domain: GAGVSQSPRYKVAKRGQDVALRCDPISGHVSLFWYQQALGQGPEFLTYFQNEAQLDKSGLPSDRFFAERPEGSVSTLKIQRTQQEDSAVYLCASSSTGRDRGKLFFGSGTQLSVL.

There are a few counts of this clone. V gene TRBV5-1 combines with J gene TRBJ2-2; maybe TRBD1 (5 bases). Trimming took 1 base from V and 4 from J, leaving 8 bases between them. This CDR3 is 14 amino acids long. Germline V CDR1 and CDR2: SGHRS, YFSETQ. CDR3 DNA sequence: TGCGCCAGCAGCTTGTCAGGGCTCACCGGGGAGCTGTTTTTT. It is translated as CASSLSGLTGELFF.

This chain connects TRBV11-2 to TRBJ2-7; the D gene is possibly TRBD1 (6 bases). CDR1 is SGHAT, CDR2 FQNNGV, per germline. V lost 6 bases and J 3 bases, leaving 15 bases between the germline ends. The CDR3 runs 14 residues. The CDR3 DNA reads as TGTGCCAGCAGTGGGGGCAGTCTAAACTACGAGCAGTACTTC. It translates to CASSGGSLNYEQYF. Full variable domain (missing parts from reference TRBV11-2 and TRBJ2-7): EAGVAQSPRYKIIEKRQSVAFWCNPISGHATLYWYQQILGQGPKLLIQFQNNGVVDDSQLPKDRFSAERLKGVDSTLKIQPAKLEDSAVYLCASSGGSLNYEQYFGPGTRLTVT.

The rearrangement uses TRBV21-1 and TRBJ2-2; the table assigns TRBD1, which was not confirmed against the DNA. TRBV21-1 is assigned pseudogene status. The CDR3 loop spans 15 amino acids. CDR3 loop: CASSMGQGLGGELFF. For the CDR3, the DNA is TGTGCCAGCAGCATGGGACAGGGGTTGGGCGGGGAGCTGTTTTTT.

The sample holds one count of this clone. In the same sample, other DNA sequences code for this CDR3. The rearrangement joins TRBV2 to TRBJ2-1, with a tentative D call TRBD2 (7 bases). V lost 3 bases and J lost 3, with 12 bases in between. The germline V gene has CDR1 SNHLY and CDR2 FYNNEI. This CDR3 has 15 residues. The CDR3 DNA reads as TGTGCCAGCAGTGAGGAGGGGGGGATCTACAATGAGCAGTTCTTC. Translating gives CASSEEGGIYNEQFF.

This rearrangement joins TRBV24-1 to TRBJ1-2; 9 bases are shared with TRBD1. Per germline, CDR1 KGHDR and CDR2 SFDVKD. V trimming: 2 bases; J trimming: 4 bases; junction bases outside the gene matches: 7. There are 16 residues in the CDR3. CDR3 coding DNA: TGTGCCACCAGTGATTCAAGACAGGGGGAAATCTATGGCTACACCTTC. It codes for CATSDSRQGEIYGYTF.

This chain joins TRBV23-1 and TRBJ2-7, with 9 bases identical to TRBD1. TRBV23-1 has ORF status, its function being uncertain. Trimming took 6 bases from V and 6 from J; bases not matched to a gene: 15. The CDR3 spans 16 residues. The CDR3 is CASSPTGQGWPSEQYF. As DNA, the CDR3 is TGCGCCAGCAGCCCAACTGGACAGGGGTGGCCTTCCGAGCAGTACTTC.

The chain couples TRBV7-3 to TRBJ2-1; possible D gene TRBD2, 5 bases. This CDR3 has 15 amino acids. Between the trimmed V and J ends, which lost 2 bases and 2 bases, there was a span of 10 bases. Per the germline V gene, CDR1 is SGHTA and CDR2 is FQGTGA. The DNA of the CDR3 is TGTGCCAGCAGCTTAGTGACGGGAACCTACAATGAGCAGTTCTTC. Translated, it gives CASSLVTGTYNEQFF.

The chain has TRBV3-1 (or the pseudogene TRBV3-2) and TRBJ2-3, with 9 bases lining up with TRBD2. Trimming at V came to 6 bases and at J to 3 bases, leaving 4 bases not matched to a gene. CDR3 length equals 14 residues. Germline V gene sequence: CDR1 LGHDT, CDR2 YNNKEL (reference sequence). The CDR3 spells CASSGAGGTDTQYF. CDR3 DNA sequence: TGTGCCAGCAGTGGAGCGGGGGGTACAGATACGCAGTATTTT.

The J gene is TRBJ1-5, the V gene TRBV19, with D perhaps TRBD1 (6 bases). Germline V gene sequence: CDR1 LNHDA, CDR2 SQIVND (reference sequence). The CDR3 is 14 residues long. Trimming stripped 4 bases from V and 2 bases from J, with 9 bases between. CDR3 nucleotide sequence: TGTGCCAGTAGTACAGGGGATGGCAATCAGCCCCAGCATTTT. Amino acid sequence: CASSTGDGNQPQHF.

This sequence joins TRBV5-6 and TRBJ1-2, with 7 bases that match TRBD1. Germline V CDR1 and CDR2: SGHDT, YYEEEE. After removal of 0 bases from V and 3 bases from J, the junction contained 8 bases not matched to a gene. This CDR3 is built from 16 residues. The CDR3 reads CASSLELRGQDYGYTF. In DNA, the CDR3 is TGTGCCAGCAGCTTGGAGCTAAGGGGGCAGGACTATGGCTACACCTTC.

This clone has a single count. V gene TRBV6-5 combines with J gene TRBJ2-3, with D maybe TRBD2 (5 bases). CDR1 and CDR2 from the germline V gene are MNHEY and SVGAGI. The ends were cut back, 7 bases at V and 2 bases at J, with 10 bases in the middle. The CDR3 length is 13 residues. CDR3 bases: TGTGCCAGCAAGGGAGACCACACAGATACGCAGTATTTT. Its translation: CASKGDHTDTQYF.

The gene calls are TRBV13 and TRBJ2-2, with unresolved D. The CDR3 consists of 16 residues. CDR1 PRHDT and CDR2 FYEKMQ come from the germline V gene (reference sequence). V lost 3 bases to trimming and J lost 1 base, with 12 bases between them. CDR3 in DNA: TGTGCCAGCAGCTTCCCCCGGTCGGGGAACACCGGGGAGCTGTTTTTT. Its protein is CASSFPRSGNTGELFF.

This chain's CDR3 is CASSPTNSVSETQYF. In nucleotides, the CDR3 is TGTGCCAGCTCACCAACTAATTCGGTGTCGGAGACCCAGTACTTC. V gene TRBV18 combines with J gene TRBJ2-5, with D hard to call. Germline lookup yields CDR1 KGHSH and CDR2 LQKENI. This CDR3 has 15 residues. Trimming removed 2 bases from V and 5 bases from J, with 15 bases in between.

The rearrangement links TRBV6-2 or TRBV6-3 to TRBJ2-4; weak D call: TRBD1 (6 bases). Germline V gives CDR1 MNHEY, CDR2 SVGEGT. V dropped 6 bases and J dropped 4 bases, with 13 bases sitting between them. The CDR3 is made up of 14 amino acids. Here the CDR3 DNA reads TGTGCCAGCAGCCTCCGGGACATAAAAAACATTCAGTACTTC. Its protein is CASSLRDIKNIQYF.

The genes are TRBV7-9 and TRBJ1-6, with TRBD1 identical over 9 bases. Germline-derived CDR1 and CDR2 are SEHNR and FQNEAQ (reference sequence). CDR3 length equals 14 residues. The junction had 3 bases not matched to a gene; V was cut back by 5 bases and J by 7 bases. The CDR3 is CASSEDRGNSPLHF. CDR3 nucleotide sequence: TGTGCCAGCAGCGAGGACAGGGGCAATTCACCCCTCCACTTT.

The chain recombines TRBV7-9 with TRBJ2-7, with 9 nucleotides matching TRBD1. The CDR3 runs to 15 residues. Germline V gives CDR1 SEHNR, CDR2 FQNEAQ (reference sequence). Germline trimming cut 5 bases from V and 2 bases from J; bases unmatched to any gene: 7. The CDR3 loop is CASSHPGQGAYEQYF. In DNA, the CDR3 is TGTGCCAGCAGCCATCCGGGACAGGGTGCCTACGAGCAGTACTTC.

CDR3 coding DNA: TGTGCCAGCAGCGTAGGGACAGGGGGTTTCACTGAAGCTTTCTTT. Translating it yields CASSVGTGGFTEAFF. The chain carries TRBV9 and TRBJ1-1; 10 positions match TRBD1. In germline, CDR1 is SGDLS, CDR2 YYNGEE. The CDR3 consists of 15 residues. V gave up 0 bases and J gave up 4 bases; unmatched junction bases: 3.

The CDR3 loop is CASSLAGQVYQPQHF. CDR3 sequence (DNA): TGTGCCAGCAGCTTAGCGGGGCAGGTCTATCAGCCCCAGCATTTT. V gene TRBV5-8 combines with J gene TRBJ1-5; D might be TRBD1 (5 bases). There are 15 residues in the CDR3. Trimming shortened V by 2 bases and J by 5 bases, and 14 bases separated the two germline ends. The V gene's germline CDR1 is SGHTS and CDR2 YDEGEE.

This chain links TRBV5-4 with TRBJ2-5; TRBD2 aligns across 8 bases. The CDR3 length is 15 residues. V was pared by 4 bases and J by 5 bases, with 10 bases of the junction left unmatched. Looked up from germline, CDR1 is SGHNT and CDR2 is YYREEE (reference sequence). The CDR3 here is CASSPSGGGTETQYF. CDR3 coding DNA: TGTGCCAGCAGCCCGTCTGGCGGGGGGACGGAGACCCAGTACTTC.

Worth noting for this clone: Just one base apart from a much larger clone, this may be a read error. The sample carries other DNA sequences with the same CDR3. The chain carries TRBV5-1 and TRBJ1-1, with D perhaps TRBD1 (5 bases). Germline CDR1 and CDR2: SGHRS and YFSETQ. The CDR3 loop spans 13 amino acids. V shed 1 base and J shed 4 bases, with 8 bases lying between them. CDR3 in amino acids: CASSLRGGTEAFF. The DNA for the CDR3 is TGCGCCAGCAGCTTGAGGGGTGGCACTGAAGCTTTCTTT.